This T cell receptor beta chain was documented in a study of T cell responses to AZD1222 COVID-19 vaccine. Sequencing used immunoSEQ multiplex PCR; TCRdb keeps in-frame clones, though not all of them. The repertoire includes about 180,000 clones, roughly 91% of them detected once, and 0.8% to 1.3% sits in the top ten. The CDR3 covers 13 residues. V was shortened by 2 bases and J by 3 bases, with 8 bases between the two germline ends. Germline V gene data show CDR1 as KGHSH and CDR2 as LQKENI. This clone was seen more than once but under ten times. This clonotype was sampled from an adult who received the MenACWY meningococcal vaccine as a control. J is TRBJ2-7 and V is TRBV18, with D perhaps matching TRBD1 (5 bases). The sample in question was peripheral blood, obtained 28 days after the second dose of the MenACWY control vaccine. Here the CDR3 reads CASSPDDSYEQYF. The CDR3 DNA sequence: TGTGCCAGCTCACCAGATGACAGCTACGAGCAGTACTTC.